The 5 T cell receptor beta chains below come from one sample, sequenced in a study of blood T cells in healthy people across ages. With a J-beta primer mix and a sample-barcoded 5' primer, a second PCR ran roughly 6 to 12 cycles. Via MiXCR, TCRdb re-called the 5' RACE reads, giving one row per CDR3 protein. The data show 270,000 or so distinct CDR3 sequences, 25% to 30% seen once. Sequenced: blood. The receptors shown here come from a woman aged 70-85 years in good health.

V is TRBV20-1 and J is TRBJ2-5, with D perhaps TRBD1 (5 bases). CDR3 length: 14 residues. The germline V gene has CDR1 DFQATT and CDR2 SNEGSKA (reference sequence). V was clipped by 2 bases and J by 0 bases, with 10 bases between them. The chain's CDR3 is CSARLQAYQETQYF. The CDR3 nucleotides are TGCAGTGCTAGATTACAGGCATACCAAGAGACCCAGTACTTC.

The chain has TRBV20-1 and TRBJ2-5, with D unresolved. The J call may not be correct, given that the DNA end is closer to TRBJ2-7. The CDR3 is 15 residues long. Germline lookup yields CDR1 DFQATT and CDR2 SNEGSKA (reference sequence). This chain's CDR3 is CSANPARLDGYEQYF. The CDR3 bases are TGCAGTGCAAACCCCGCAAGGTTGGATGGCTACGAGCAGTACTTC.

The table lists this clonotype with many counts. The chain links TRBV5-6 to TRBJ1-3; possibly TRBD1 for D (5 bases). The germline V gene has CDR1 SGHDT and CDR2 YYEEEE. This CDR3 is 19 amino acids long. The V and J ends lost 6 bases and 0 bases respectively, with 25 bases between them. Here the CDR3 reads CASNLHDGPDSSSGNTIYF. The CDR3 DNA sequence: TGTGCCAGCAACCTCCATGACGGGCCAGACAGCAGCTCTGGAAACACCATATATTTT.

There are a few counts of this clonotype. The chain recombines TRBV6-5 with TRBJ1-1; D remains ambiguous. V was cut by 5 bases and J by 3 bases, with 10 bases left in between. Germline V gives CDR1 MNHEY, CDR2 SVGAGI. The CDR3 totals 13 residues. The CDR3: CASSADIYTEAFF. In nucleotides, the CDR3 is TGTGCCAGCAGTGCAGACATTTACACTGAAGCTTTCTTT.

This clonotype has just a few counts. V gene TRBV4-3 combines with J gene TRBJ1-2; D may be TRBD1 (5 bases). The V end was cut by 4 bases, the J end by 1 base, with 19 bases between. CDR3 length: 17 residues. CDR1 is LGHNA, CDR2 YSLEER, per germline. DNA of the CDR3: TGCGCCAGCAGCCCGGAGTATACAGGATATTTTAACTATGGCTACACCTTC. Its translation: CASSPEYTGYFNYGYTF.